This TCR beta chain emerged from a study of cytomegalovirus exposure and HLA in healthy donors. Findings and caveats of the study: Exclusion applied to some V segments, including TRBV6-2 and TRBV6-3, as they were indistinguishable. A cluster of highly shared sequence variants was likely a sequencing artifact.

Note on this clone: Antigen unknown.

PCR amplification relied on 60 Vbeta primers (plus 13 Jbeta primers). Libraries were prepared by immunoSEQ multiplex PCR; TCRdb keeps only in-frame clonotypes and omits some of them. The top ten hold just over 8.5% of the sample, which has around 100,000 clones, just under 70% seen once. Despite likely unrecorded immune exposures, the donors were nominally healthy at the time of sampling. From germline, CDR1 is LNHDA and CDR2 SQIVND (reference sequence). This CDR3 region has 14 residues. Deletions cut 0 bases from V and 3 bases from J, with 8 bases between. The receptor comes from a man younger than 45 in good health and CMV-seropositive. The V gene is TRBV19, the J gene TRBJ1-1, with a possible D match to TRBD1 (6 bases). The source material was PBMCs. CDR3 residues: CASSIEDSYTEAFF. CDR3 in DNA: TGTGCCAGTAGTATAGAGGACAGCTACACTGAAGCTTTCTTT.